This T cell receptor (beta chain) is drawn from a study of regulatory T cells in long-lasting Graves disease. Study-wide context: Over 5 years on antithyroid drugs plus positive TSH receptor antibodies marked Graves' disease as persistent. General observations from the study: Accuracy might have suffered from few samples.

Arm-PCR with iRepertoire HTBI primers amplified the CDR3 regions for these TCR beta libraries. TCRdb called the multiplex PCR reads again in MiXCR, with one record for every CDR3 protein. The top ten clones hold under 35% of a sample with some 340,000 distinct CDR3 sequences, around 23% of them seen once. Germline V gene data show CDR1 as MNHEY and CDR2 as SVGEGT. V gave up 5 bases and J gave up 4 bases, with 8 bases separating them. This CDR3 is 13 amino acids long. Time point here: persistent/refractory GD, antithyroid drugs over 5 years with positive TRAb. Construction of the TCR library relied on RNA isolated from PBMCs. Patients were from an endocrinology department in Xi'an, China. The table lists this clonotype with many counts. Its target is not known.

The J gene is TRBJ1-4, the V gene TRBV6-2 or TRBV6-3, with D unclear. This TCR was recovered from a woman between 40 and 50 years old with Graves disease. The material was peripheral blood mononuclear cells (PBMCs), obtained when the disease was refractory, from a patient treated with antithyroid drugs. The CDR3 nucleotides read TGTGCCAGCAGTGCAGAAATTAATGAAAAACTGTTTTTT. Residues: CASSAEINEKLFF.